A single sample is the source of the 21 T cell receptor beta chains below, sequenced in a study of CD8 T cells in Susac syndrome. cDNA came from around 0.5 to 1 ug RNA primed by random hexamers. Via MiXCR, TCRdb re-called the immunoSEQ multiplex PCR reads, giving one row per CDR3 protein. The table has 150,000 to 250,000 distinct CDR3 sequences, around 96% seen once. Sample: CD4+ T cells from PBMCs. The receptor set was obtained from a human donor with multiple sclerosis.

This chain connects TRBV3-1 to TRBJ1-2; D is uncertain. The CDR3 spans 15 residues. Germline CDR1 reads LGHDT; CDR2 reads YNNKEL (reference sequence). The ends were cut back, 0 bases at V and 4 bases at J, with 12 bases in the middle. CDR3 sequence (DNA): TGTGCCAGCAGCCAAGAGGCCGCCCTGGGCTATGGCTACACCTTC. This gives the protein CASSQEAALGYGYTF.

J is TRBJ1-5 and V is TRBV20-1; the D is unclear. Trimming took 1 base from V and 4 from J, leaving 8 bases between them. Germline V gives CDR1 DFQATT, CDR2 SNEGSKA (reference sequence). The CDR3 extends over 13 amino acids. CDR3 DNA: TGCAGTGCTAGAGGTCACAATAATCAGCCCCAGCATTTT. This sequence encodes CSARGHNNQPQHF.

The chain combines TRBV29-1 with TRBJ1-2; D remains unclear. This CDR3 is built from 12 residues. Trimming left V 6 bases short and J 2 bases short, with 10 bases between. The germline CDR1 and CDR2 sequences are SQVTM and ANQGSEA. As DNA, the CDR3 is TGCAGCGTAGGGCAGTGGAACTATGGCTACACCTTC. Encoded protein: CSVGQWNYGYTF.

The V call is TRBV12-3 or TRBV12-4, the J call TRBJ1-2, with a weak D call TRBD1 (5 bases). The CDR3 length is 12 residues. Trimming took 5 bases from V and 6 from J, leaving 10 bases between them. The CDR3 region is CASSVTADGYTF. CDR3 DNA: TGTGCCAGCAGTGTGACAGCGGATGGCTACACCTTC.

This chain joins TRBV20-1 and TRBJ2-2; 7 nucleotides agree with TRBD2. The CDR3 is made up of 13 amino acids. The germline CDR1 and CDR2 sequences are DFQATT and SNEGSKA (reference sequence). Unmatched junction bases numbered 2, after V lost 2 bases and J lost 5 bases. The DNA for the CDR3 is TGCAGTGCTAGACAGGGAGGGACCGGGGAGCTGTTTTTT. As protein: CSARQGGTGELFF.

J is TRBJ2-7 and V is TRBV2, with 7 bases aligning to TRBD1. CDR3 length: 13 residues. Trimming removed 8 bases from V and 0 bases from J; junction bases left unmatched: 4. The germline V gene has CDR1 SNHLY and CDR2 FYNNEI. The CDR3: CASHEGASYEQYF. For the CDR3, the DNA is TGTGCCAGCCATGAGGGGGCCTCCTACGAGCAGTACTTC.

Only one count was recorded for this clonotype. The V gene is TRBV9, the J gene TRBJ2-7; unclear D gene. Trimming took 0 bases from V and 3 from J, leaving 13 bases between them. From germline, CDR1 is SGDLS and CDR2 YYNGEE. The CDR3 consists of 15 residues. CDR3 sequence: CASSVGWQAIYEQYF. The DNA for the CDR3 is TGTGCCAGCAGCGTAGGGTGGCAGGCAATCTACGAGCAGTACTTC.

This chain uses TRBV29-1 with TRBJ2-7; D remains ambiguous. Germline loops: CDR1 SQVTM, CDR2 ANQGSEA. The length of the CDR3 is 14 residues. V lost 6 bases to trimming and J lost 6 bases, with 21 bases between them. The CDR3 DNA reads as TGCAGCGTCATAGAACTGGTCTTCGGCGGCGAGCAGTACTTC. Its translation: CSVIELVFGGEQYF.

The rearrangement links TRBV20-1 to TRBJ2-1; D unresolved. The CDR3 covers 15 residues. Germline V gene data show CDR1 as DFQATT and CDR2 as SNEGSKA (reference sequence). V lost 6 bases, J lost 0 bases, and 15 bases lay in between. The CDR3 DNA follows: TGCAGTGCCCTGACGGGCACTCCCTCCTACAATGAGCAGTTCTTC. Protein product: CSALTGTPSYNEQFF.

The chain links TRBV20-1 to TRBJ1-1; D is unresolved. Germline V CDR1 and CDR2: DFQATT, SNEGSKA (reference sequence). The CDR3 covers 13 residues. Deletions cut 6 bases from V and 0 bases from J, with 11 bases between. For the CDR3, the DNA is TGCAGTGCACTCCCGGTCATGAACACTGAAGCTTTCTTT. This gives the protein CSALPVMNTEAFF.

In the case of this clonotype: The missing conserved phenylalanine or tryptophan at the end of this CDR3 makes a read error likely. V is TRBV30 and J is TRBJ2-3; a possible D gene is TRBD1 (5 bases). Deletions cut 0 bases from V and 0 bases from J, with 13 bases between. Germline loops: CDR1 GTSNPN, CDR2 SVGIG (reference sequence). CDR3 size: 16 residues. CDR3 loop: CAWSVGNRISTDTQYL. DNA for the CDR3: TGTGCCTGGAGTGTTGGTAACAGGATAAGCACAGATACGCAGTATTTA.

CDR3 residues: CASSVARYTDTQYF. The DNA for the CDR3 is TGTGCCAGCAGCGTTGCGCGATACACAGATACGCAGTATTTT. The rearrangement joins TRBV9 to TRBJ2-3; no clear D. The germline V gene has CDR1 SGDLS and CDR2 YYNGEE. The CDR3 is 14 amino acids. Between the trimmed V and J ends, which lost 2 bases and 2 bases, there was a span of 9 bases.

The CDR3 is CASSRDSDTEAFF. CDR3 DNA: TGTGCCAGCTCACGGGACAGCGACACTGAAGCTTTCTTT. The chain uses TRBV18 and TRBJ1-1; 7 nucleotides match TRBD1. Looked up from germline, CDR1 is KGHSH and CDR2 is LQKENI. The CDR3 is 13 residues long. Unmatched junction bases numbered 2, after V lost 4 bases and J lost 3 bases.

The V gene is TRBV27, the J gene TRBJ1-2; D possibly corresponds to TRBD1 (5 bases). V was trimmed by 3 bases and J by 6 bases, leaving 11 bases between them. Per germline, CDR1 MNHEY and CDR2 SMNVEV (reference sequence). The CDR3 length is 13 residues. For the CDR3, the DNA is TGTGCCAGCAGTTTTGGGCAGGACAATGGCTACACCTTC. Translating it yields CASSFGQDNGYTF.

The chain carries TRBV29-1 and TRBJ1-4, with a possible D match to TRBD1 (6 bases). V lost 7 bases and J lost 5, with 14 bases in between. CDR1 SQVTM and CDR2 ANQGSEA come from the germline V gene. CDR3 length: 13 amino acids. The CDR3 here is CSGRGQFNEKLFF. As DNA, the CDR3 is TGCAGCGGCCGCGGACAGTTCAATGAAAAACTGTTTTTT.

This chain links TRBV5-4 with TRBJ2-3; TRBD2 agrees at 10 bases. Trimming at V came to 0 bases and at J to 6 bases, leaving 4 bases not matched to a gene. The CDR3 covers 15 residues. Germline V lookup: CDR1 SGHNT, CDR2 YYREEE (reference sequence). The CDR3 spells CASSLASGSMDTQYF. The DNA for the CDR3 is TGTGCCAGCAGCTTGGCTAGCGGGAGCATGGATACGCAGTATTTT.

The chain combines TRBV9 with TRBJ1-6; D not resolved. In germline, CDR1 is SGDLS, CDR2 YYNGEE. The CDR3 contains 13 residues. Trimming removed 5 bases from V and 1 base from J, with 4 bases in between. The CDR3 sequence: CASRASYNSPLHF. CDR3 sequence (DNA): TGTGCCAGCAGGGCGTCCTATAATTCACCCCTCCACTTT. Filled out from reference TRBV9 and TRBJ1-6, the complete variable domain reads DSGVTQTPKHLITATGQRVTLRCSPRSGDLSVYWYQQSLDQGLQFLIQYYNGEERAKGNILERFSAQQFPDLHSELNLSSLELGDSALYFCASRASYNSPLHFGNGTRLTVT.

The CDR3 DNA follows: TGCAGCGTTGAAGGGGAAAATCAGCCCCAGCATTTT. This codes for CSVEGENQPQHF. V and J are TRBV29-1 and TRBJ1-5, with no clear D. This CDR3 is 12 amino acids long. The germline gives CDR1 SQVTM, CDR2 ANQGSEA. The V gene lost 1 base and the J gene lost 4 bases, with 5 bases spanning the gap. Based on the CDR3 plus reference TRBV29-1 and TRBJ1-5, the full variable domain is SAVISQKPSRDICQRGTSLTIQCQVDSQVTMMFWYRQQPGQSLTLIATANQGSEATYESGFVIDKFPISRPNLTFSTLTVSNMSPEDSSIYLCSVEGENQPQHFGDGTRLSIL.

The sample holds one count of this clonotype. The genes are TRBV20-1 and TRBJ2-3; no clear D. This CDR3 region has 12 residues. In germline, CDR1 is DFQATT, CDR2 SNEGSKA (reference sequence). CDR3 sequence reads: CSPVVSTDTQYF. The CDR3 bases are TGCAGCCCAGTAGTTAGCACAGATACGCAGTATTTT.

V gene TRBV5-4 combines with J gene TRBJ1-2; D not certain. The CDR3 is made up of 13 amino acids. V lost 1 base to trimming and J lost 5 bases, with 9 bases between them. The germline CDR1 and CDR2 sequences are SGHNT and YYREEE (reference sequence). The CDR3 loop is CASSLSSAYGYTF. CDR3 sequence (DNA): TGTGCCAGCAGCTTGAGTTCGGCATATGGCTACACCTTC.

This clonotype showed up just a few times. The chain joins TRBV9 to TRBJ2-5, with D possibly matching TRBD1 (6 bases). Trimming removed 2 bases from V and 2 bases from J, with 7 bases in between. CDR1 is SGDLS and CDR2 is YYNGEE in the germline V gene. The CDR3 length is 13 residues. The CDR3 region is CASSVGQQETQYF. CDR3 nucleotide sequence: TGTGCCAGCAGCGTCGGACAGCAAGAGACCCAGTACTTC.